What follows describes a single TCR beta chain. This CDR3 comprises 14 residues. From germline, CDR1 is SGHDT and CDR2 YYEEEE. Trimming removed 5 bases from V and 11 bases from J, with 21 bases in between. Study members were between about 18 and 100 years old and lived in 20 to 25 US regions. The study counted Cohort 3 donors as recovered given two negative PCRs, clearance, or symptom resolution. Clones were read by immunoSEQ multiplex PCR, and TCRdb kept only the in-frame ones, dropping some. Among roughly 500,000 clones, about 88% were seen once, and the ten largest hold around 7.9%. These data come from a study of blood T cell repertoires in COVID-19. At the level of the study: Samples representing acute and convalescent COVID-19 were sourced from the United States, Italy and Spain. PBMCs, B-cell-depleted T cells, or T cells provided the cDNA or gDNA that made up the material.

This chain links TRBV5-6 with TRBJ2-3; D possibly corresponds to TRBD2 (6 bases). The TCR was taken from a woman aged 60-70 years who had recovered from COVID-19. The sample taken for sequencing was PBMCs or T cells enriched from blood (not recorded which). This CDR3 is CASRRRGHTEGQYF. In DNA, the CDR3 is TGTGCCAGCAGAAGGCGGGGCCACACAGAGGGGCAGTATTTT.